This T cell receptor (beta chain) was profiled in a study of CD8+CD57+ T cells in acquired aplastic anemia. Turning to the study itself: Sorted CD4+ and CD8+ cells gave an average of approximately 3 ug of DNA. Regarding the study as a whole: Between patients and controls, twenty-nine CD8+ CDR3 sequences were found in common. Patients were compared with controls for CD8+ Simpson's diversity, and no significant difference emerged.

Note on this clonotype: Its specificity is unknown.

Trimming left V 5 bases short and J 4 bases short, with 16 bases between. CDR3 size: 15 residues. Germline-derived CDR1 and CDR2 are SNHLY and FYNNEI. For CDR3 and TCR beta VDJ profiling, genomic DNA was the template used. In TCRdb, the reads were re-called with MiXCR into one record per CDR3 protein. This table has around 250,000 distinct CDR3 sequences, 56% appearing once. The chain is built from TRBV2 and TRBJ2-3, with TRBD2 as a possible D gene (6 bases). Sequences were obtained from sorted CD4+, CD8+, or CD8+CD57+ T cells (not recorded which) from PBMCs. This clonotype originated in a human donor with severe aplastic anemia or a healthy control (not recorded which). The CDR3 nucleotides read TGTGCCAGCAGTTTATTCGGAGGGCCCTCAGATACGCAGTATTTT. This codes for CASSLFGGPSDTQYF.